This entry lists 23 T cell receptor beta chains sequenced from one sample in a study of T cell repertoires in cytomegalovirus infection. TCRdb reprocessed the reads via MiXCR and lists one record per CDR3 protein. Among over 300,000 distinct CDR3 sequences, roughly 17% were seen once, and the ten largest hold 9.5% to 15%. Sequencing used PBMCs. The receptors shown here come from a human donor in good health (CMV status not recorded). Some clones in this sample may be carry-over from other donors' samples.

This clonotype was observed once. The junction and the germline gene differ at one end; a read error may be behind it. The CDR3 DNA reads as TGCGCCGGCAGCCAGGAAATTCTGGGACAGATAATCTATGGCTACACCTTC. It codes for CAGSQEILGQIIYGYTF. This chain connects TRBV4-3 to TRBJ1-2; 7 bases fit TRBD1. Germline assignment: CDR1 LGHNA and CDR2 YSLEER. The CDR3 covers 17 residues.

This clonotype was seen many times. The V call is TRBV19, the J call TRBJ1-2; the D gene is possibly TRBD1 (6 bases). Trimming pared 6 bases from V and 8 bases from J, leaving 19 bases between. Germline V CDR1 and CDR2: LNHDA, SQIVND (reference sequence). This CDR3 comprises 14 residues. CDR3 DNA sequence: TGTGCCAGTAGAGAACAGGGTACGGCGAGGGGCTACACCTTC. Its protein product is CASREQGTARGYTF.

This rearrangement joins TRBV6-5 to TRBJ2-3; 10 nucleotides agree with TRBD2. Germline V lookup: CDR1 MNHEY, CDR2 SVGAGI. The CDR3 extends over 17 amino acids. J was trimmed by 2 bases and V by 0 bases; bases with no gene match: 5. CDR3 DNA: TGTGCCAGCAGTTACTCGATAGCGGGGGGAACCACAGATACGCAGTATTTT. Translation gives CASSYSIAGGTTDTQYF.

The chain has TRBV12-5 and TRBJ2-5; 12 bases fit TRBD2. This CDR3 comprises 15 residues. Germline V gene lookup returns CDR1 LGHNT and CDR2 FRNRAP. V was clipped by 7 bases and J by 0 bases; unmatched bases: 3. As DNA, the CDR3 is TGTGCTAGTGCCGGGACTAGCGGGTACCAAGAGACCCAGTACTTC. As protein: CASAGTSGYQETQYF.

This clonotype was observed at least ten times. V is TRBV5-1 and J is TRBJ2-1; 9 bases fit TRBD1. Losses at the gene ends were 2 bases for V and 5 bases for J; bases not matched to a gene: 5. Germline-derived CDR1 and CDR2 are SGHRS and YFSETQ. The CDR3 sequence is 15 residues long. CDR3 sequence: CASSFDRGGHNEQFF. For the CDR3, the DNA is TGCGCCAGCAGCTTTGACAGGGGGGGACACAATGAGCAGTTCTTC. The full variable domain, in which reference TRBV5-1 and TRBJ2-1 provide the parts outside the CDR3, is KAGVTQTPRYLIKTRGQQVTLSCSPISGHRSVSWYQQTPGQGLQFLFEYFSETQRNKGNFPGRFSGRQFSNSRSEMNVSTLELGDSALYLCASSFDRGGHNEQFFGPGTRLTVL.

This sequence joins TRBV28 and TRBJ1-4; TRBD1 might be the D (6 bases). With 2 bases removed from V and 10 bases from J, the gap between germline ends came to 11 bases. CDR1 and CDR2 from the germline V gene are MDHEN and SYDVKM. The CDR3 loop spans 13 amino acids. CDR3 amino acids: CASSLEGGGKLFF. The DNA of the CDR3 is TGTGCCAGCAGTTTAGAGGGAGGGGGAAAACTGTTTTTT. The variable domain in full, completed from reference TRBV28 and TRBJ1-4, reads DVKVTQSSRYLVKRTGEKVFLECVQDMDHENMFWYRQDPGLGLRLIYFSYDVKMKEKGDIPEGYSVSREKKERFSLILESASTNQTSMYLCASSLEGGGKLFFGSGTQLSVL.

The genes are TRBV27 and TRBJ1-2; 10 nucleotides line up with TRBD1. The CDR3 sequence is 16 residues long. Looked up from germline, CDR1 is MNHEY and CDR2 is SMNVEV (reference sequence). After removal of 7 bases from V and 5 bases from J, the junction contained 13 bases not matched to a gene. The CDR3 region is CASTLSGTGAYYGYTF. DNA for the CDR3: TGTGCCAGCACCCTAAGCGGGACAGGGGCGTATTATGGCTACACCTTC.

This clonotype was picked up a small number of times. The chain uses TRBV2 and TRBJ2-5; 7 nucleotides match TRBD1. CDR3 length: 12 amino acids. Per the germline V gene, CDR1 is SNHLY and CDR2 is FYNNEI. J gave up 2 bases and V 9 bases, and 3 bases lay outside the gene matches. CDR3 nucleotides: TGTGCCAGAGGGACAGTGCAAGAGACCCAGTACTTC. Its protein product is CARGTVQETQYF.

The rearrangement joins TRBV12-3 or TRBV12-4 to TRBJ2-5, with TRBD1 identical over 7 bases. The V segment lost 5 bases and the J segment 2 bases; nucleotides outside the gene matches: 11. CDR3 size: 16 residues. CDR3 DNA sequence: TGTGCCAGCAGTCCGGGCCCGGGACAGCCTCAAGAGACCCAGTACTTC. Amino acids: CASSPGPGQPQETQYF.

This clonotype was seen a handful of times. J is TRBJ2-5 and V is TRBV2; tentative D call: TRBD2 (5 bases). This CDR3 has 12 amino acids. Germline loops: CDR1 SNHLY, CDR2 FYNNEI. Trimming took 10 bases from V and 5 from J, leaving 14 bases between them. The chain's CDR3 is CATGPRGETQYF. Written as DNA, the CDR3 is TGTGCCACCGGTCCCCGAGGGGAGACCCAGTACTTC.

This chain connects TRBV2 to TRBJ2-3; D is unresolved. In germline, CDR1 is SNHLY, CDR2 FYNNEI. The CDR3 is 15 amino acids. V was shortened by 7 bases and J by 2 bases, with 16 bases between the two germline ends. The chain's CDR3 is CASTDRWGSTDTQYF. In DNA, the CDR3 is TGTGCCAGCACCGACCGGTGGGGATCCACAGATACGCAGTATTTT.

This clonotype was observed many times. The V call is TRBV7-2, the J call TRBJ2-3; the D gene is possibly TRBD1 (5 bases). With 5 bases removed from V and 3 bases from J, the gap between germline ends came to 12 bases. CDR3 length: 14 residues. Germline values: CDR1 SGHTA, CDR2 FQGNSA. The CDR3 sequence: CASSPRQLTDTQYF. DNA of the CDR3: TGTGCCAGCAGCCCCAGACAGCTGACAGATACGCAGTATTTT. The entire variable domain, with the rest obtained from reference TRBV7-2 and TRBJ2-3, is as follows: GAGVSQSPSNKVTEKGKDVELRCDPISGHTALYWYRQSLGQGLEFLIYFQGNSAPDKSGLPSDRFSAERTGGSVSTLTIQRTQQEDSAVYLCASSPRQLTDTQYFGPGTRLTVL.

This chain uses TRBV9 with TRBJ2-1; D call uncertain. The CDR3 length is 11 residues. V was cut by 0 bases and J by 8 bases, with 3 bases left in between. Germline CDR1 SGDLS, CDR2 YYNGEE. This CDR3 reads CASSVEDEQFF. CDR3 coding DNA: TGTGCCAGCAGCGTAGAAGATGAGCAGTTCTTC.

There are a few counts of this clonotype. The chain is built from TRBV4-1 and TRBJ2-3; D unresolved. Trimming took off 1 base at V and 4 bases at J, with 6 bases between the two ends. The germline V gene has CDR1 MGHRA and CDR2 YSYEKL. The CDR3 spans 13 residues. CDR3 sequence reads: CASSQGISDTQYF. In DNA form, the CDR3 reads TGCGCCAGCAGCCAAGGGATTTCAGATACGCAGTATTTT.

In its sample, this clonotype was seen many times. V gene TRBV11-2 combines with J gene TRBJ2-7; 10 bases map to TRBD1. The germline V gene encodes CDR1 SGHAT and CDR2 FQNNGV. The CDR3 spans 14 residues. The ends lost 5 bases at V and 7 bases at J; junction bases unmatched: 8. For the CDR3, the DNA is TGTGCCAGCAGCCCGAGACAGGGGGCCGGAGAGCAGTACTTC. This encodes CASSPRQGAGEQYF.

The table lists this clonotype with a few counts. CDR3: CASSLGGGGSNQPQHF. The CDR3 DNA sequence: TGTGCCAGCAGCTTAGGAGGCGGGGGGAGTAATCAGCCCCAGCATTTT. The genes are TRBV7-9 and TRBJ1-5; perhaps TRBD1 as D (5 bases). V shed 1 base and J shed 4 bases, with 14 bases lying between them. The CDR3 loop spans 16 amino acids. Looked up from germline, CDR1 is SEHNR and CDR2 is FQNEAQ (reference sequence). Filled out from reference TRBV7-9 and TRBJ1-5, the complete variable domain reads DTGVSQNPRHKITKRGQNVTFRCDPISEHNRLYWYRQTLGQGPEFLTYFQNEAQLEKSRLLSDRFSAERPKGSFSTLEIQRTEQGDSAMYLCASSLGGGGSNQPQHFGDGTRLSIL.

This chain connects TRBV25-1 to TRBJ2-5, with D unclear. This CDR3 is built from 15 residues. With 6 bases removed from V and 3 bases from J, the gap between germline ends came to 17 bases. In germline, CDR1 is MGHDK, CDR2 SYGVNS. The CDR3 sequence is CASSIYSPQKETQYF. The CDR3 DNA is TGTGCCAGCAGCATCTACAGTCCACAAAAAGAGACCCAGTACTTC.

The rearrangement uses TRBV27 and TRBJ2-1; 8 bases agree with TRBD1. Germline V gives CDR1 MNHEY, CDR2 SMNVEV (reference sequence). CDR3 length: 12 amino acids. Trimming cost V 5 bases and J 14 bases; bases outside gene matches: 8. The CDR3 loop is CASSPADRDEFF. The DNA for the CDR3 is TGTGCCAGCAGTCCAGCGGACAGGGACGAGTTCTTC.

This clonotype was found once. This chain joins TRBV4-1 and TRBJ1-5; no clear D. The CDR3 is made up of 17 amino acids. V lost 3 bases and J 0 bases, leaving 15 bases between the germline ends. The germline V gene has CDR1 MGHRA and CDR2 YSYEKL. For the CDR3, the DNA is TGCGCCAGCAGCCAGACGATGTCGGGATATAGCAATCAGCCCCAGCATTTT. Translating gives CASSQTMSGYSNQPQHF.

CDR3: CASSYQGARNEKLFF. The CDR3 DNA is TGTGCCAGCAGTTATCAGGGGGCGAGAAATGAAAAACTGTTTTTT. This sequence joins TRBV12-3 or TRBV12-4 and TRBJ1-4, with 8 nucleotides matching TRBD1. The length of the CDR3 is 15 residues. With 4 bases clipped from V and 5 bases from J, the junction kept 6 bases outside the gene matches.

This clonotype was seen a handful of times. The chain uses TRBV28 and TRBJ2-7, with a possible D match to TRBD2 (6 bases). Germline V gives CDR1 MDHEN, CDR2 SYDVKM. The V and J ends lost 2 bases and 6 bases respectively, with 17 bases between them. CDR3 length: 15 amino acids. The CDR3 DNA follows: TGTGCCAGCAGTTTACCAGCCCTGGGGGGATCCGAGCAGTACTTC. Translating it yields CASSLPALGGSEQYF. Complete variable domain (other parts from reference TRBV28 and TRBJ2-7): DVKVTQSSRYLVKRTGEKVFLECVQDMDHENMFWYRQDPGLGLRLIYFSYDVKMKEKGDIPEGYSVSREKKERFSLILESASTNQTSMYLCASSLPALGGSEQYFGPGTRLTVT.

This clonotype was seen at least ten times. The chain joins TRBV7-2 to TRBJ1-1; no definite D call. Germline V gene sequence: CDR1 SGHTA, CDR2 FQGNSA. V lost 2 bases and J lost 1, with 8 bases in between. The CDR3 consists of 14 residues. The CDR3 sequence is CASSLSPGNTEAFF. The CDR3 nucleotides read TGTGCCAGCAGCTTATCTCCAGGGAACACTGAAGCTTTCTTT.

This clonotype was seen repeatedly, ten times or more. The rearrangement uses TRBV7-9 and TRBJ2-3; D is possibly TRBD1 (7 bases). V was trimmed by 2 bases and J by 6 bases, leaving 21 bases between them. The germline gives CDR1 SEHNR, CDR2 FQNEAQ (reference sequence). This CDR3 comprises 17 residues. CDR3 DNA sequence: TGTGCCAGCAGCTTATTCGGGAGACAGGGCGTACGGGATACGCAGTATTTT. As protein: CASSLFGRQGVRDTQYF.